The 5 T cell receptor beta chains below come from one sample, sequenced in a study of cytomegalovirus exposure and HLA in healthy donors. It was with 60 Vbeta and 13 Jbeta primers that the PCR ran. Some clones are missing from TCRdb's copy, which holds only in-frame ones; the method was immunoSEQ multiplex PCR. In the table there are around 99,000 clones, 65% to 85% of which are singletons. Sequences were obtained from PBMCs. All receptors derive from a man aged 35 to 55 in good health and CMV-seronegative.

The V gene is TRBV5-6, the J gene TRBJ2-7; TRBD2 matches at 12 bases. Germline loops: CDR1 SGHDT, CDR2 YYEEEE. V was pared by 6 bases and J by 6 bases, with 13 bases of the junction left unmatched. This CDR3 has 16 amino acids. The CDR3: CASNGGLAGGPGEQYF. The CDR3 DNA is TGTGCCAGCAACGGCGGGCTAGCGGGGGGGCCGGGCGAGCAGTACTTC.

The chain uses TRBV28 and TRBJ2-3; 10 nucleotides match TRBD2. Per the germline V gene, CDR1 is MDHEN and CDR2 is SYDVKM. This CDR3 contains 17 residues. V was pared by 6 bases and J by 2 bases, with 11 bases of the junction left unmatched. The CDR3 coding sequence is TGTGCCAGCAGCCCCATTGGAGCGGGGGGGTACACAGATACGCAGTATTTT. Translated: CASSPIGAGGYTDTQYF.

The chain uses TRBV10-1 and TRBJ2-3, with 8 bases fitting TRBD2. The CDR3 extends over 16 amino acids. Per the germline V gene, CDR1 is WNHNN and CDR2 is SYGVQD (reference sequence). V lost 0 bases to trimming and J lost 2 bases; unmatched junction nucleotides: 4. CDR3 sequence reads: CASSESPSGPTDTQYF. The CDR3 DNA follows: TGCGCCAGCAGTGAGTCACCTAGCGGGCCCACAGATACGCAGTATTTT.

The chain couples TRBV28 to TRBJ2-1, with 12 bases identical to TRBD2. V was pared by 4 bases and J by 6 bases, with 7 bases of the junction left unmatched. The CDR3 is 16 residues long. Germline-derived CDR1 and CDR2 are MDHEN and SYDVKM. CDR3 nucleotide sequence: TGTGCCAGCAGTTCTAGCGGGGGGGCTAGAACCAATGAGCAGTTCTTC. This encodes CASSSSGGARTNEQFF. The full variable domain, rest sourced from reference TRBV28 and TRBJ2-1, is DVKVTQSSRYLVKRTGEKVFLECVQDMDHENMFWYRQDPGLGLRLIYFSYDVKMKEKGDIPEGYSVSREKKERFSLILESASTNQTSMYLCASSSSGGARTNEQFFGPGTRLTVL.

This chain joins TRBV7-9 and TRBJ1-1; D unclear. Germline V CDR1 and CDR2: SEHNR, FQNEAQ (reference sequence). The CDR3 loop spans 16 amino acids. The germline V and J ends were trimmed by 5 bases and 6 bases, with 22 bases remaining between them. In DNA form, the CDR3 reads TGTGCCAGCAGCACCTCGGGGTTGGCGGCGTTCCCTGAAGCTTTCTTT. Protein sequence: CASSTSGLAAFPEAFF.